These 2 T cell receptor beta chains share one sample of origin, sequenced in a study of T cell responses to AZD1222 COVID-19 vaccine. Clones were read by immunoSEQ multiplex PCR, and TCRdb kept only the in-frame ones, dropping some. The data contain over 100,000 clones, approximately 91% of them seen just once; the ten biggest clones take up about 1%. Sequences were derived from peripheral blood, sampled 28 days after the second AZD1222 dose. These receptors originate from an adult who received the AZD1222 COVID-19 vaccine.

The count of this clone is one. This chain connects TRBV5-6 to TRBJ2-7, with 8 bases fitting TRBD2. J gave up 2 bases and V 4 bases, and 11 bases lay outside the gene matches. Per the germline V gene, CDR1 is SGHDT and CDR2 is YYEEEE. The CDR3 has 16 amino acids. CDR3 coding DNA: TGTGCCAGCAGCGCTAGATTTCCGGGAGGGGCCTACGAGCAGTACTTC. Amino acids: CASSARFPGGAYEQYF.

The chain links TRBV18 to TRBJ2-1, with D perhaps TRBD1 (6 bases). The germline V gene encodes CDR1 KGHSH and CDR2 LQKENI. V was trimmed by 8 bases and J by 4 bases, leaving 15 bases between them. This CDR3 has 14 residues. The CDR3 DNA reads TGTGCCAGCCGGACCCAGGGGTCTTACAATGAGCAGTTCTTC. It is translated as CASRTQGSYNEQFF.